These 18 T cell receptor beta chains were all obtained from the same sample, sequenced in a study of blood T cell repertoires in COVID-19. The data were produced by immunoSEQ multiplex PCR, yet TCRdb's version contains in-frame clones alone and is incomplete. Of approximately 230,000 clones listed, around 80% are singletons. Sequenced: peripheral blood. The receptors were gathered from a woman in her thirties or forties with active or convalescent COVID-19.

V is TRBV6-5 and J is TRBJ2-1, with TRBD1 matching 8 bases. The CDR3 is 15 amino acids. CDR1 is MNHEY and CDR2 is SVGAGI in the germline V gene. The V gene end was trimmed by 6 bases and the J gene end by 1 base; junction bases not matched to a gene: 5. This chain's CDR3 is CASRTGVGSYNEQFF. Written as DNA, the CDR3 is TGTGCCAGCAGGACAGGGGTAGGGTCCTACAATGAGCAGTTCTTC.

This clone has more than one count but fewer than ten. The chain has TRBV5-1 and TRBJ1-2; a possible D gene is TRBD1 (6 bases). The CDR3 is 13 amino acids. V was shortened by 3 bases and J by 5 bases, with 11 bases between the two germline ends. Germline assignment: CDR1 SGHRS and CDR2 YFSETQ. The CDR3 loop reads CASSSFTGYGYTF. CDR3 bases: TGCGCCAGCAGCTCGTTCACAGGGTATGGCTACACCTTC.

This clone has only a few counts. This chain uses TRBV28 with TRBJ2-2; 12 bases fit TRBD1. This CDR3 is 16 amino acids long. Trimming at V came to 3 bases and at J to 3 bases, leaving 2 bases not matched to a gene. Germline CDR1 MDHEN, CDR2 SYDVKM. Here the CDR3 DNA reads TGTGCCAGCAGTTTGGGACAGGGGGCGTACACCGGGGAGCTGTTTTTT. This gives the protein CASSLGQGAYTGELFF.

This sequence joins TRBV30 and TRBJ1-2; TRBD1 aligns across 7 bases. The CDR3 runs to 14 residues. J was trimmed by 8 bases and V by 4 bases; bases with no gene match: 13. Germline assignment: CDR1 GTSNPN and CDR2 SVGIG (reference sequence). CDR3 sequence reads: CAWNWDSTFRGYTF. The DNA for the CDR3 is TGTGCCTGGAATTGGGACAGCACCTTCAGAGGCTACACCTTC. The whole variable domain, remainder taken from reference TRBV30 and TRBJ1-2, is SQTIHQWPATLVQPVGSPLSLECTVEGTSNPNLYWYRQAAGRGLQLLFYSVGIGQISSEVPQNLSASRPQDRQFILSSKKLLLSDSGFYLCAWNWDSTFRGYTFGSGTRLTVV.

V usage is TRBV9 and J usage is TRBJ2-3; 7 bases are shared with TRBD2. Losses at the gene ends were 3 bases for V and 0 bases for J; bases not matched to a gene: 7. The CDR3 totals 16 residues. Germline CDR1 and CDR2: SGDLS and YYNGEE. This CDR3 is CASSAPAGVSTDTQYF. The CDR3 DNA reads TGTGCCAGCAGCGCCCCCGCGGGAGTTAGCACAGATACGCAGTATTTT.

The chain links TRBV6-5 to TRBJ2-1; D ambiguous. The CDR3 length is 14 residues. The ends were cut back, 4 bases at V and 5 bases at J, with 12 bases in the middle. Germline CDR1 is MNHEY and CDR2 is SVGAGI. The CDR3 coding sequence is TGTGCCAGCAGTTTATCTCGGTTTAACAATGAGCAGTTCTTC. Translation: CASSLSRFNNEQFF.

The V call is TRBV3-1 (or the pseudogene TRBV3-2), the J call TRBJ1-2; 7 bases align to TRBD1. V shed 1 base, J shed 2 bases, and the junction held 1 base outside the gene matches. Per germline, CDR1 LGHDT and CDR2 YNNKEL (reference sequence). The CDR3 sequence is 14 residues long. CDR3 residues: CASSQAQGNYGYTF. In DNA form, the CDR3 reads TGTGCCAGCAGCCAAGCACAGGGGAACTATGGCTACACCTTC.

Written as DNA, the CDR3 is TGTGCCAGCAGTATAGTCGGCGAGCAGTACTTC. This gives the protein CASSIVGEQYF. V usage is TRBV28 and J usage is TRBJ2-7; D ambiguous. Germline assignment: CDR1 MDHEN and CDR2 SYDVKM. This CDR3 contains 11 residues. V was clipped by 5 bases and J by 6 bases, with 8 bases between them.

The chain links TRBV5-1 to TRBJ2-1; maybe TRBD1 (6 bases). The CDR3 has 17 residues. Trimming removed 0 bases at V and 0 bases at J, with 13 bases between. Germline V gives CDR1 SGHRS, CDR2 YFSETQ. The CDR3 DNA reads TGCGCCAGCAGCTTGGTAACAGGGCTAAGCTCCTACAATGAGCAGTTCTTC. Translating it yields CASSLVTGLSSYNEQFF. Looking up the rest from reference TRBV5-1 and TRBJ2-1 gives the full variable domain: KAGVTQTPRYLIKTRGQQVTLSCSPISGHRSVSWYQQTPGQGLQFLFEYFSETQRNKGNFPGRFSGRQFSNSRSEMNVSTLELGDSALYLCASSLVTGLSSYNEQFFGPGTRLTVL.

The rearrangement joins TRBV6-5 to TRBJ2-5, with TRBD2 identical over 14 bases. V was pared by 8 bases and J by 2 bases, with 4 bases of the junction left unmatched. Germline V gene sequence: CDR1 MNHEY, CDR2 SVGAGI. CDR3 size: 15 residues. CDR3 loop: CASEGLAGGQETQYF. CDR3 in DNA: TGTGCCAGCGAAGGACTAGCGGGGGGACAAGAGACCCAGTACTTC.

V is TRBV11-2 and J is TRBJ1-3; D call uncertain. Germline assignment: CDR1 SGHAT and CDR2 FQNNGV. V dropped 4 bases and J dropped 0 bases, with 7 bases sitting between them. The CDR3 totals 14 residues. CDR3 nucleotides: TGTGCCAGCAGCTCGAGTCTCTCTGGAAACACCATATATTTT. The encoded protein is CASSSSLSGNTIYF. The variable domain in full, with the rest retrieved from reference TRBV11-2 and TRBJ1-3, is EAGVAQSPRYKIIEKRQSVAFWCNPISGHATLYWYQQILGQGPKLLIQFQNNGVVDDSQLPKDRFSAERLKGVDSTLKIQPAKLEDSAVYLCASSSSLSGNTIYFGEGSWLTVV.

This clone was picked up a small number of times. This sequence joins TRBV7-9 and TRBJ1-1, with D hard to call. Germline V lookup: CDR1 SEHNR, CDR2 FQNEAQ (reference sequence). V lost 6 bases and J lost 0, with 14 bases in between. CDR3 length equals 15 residues. CDR3 sequence: CASRFWAELNTEAFF. CDR3 in DNA: TGTGCCAGCAGGTTCTGGGCCGAATTGAACACTGAAGCTTTCTTT. Drawing the rest from reference TRBV7-9 and TRBJ1-1, the complete variable domain is DTGVSQNPRHKITKRGQNVTFRCDPISEHNRLYWYRQTLGQGPEFLTYFQNEAQLEKSRLLSDRFSAERPKGSFSTLEIQRTEQGDSAMYLCASRFWAELNTEAFFGQGTRLTVV.

The genes are TRBV2 and TRBJ2-7; D might be TRBD1 (6 bases). V gave up 6 bases and J gave up 3 bases, with 12 bases separating them. The germline V gene has CDR1 SNHLY and CDR2 FYNNEI. The length of the CDR3 is 13 residues. The CDR3 bases are TGTGCCAGCAGCCGACAGGTCGGCTACGAGCAGTACGTC. It codes for CASSRQVGYEQYV.

V usage is TRBV27 and J usage is TRBJ1-2, with D unclear. CDR1 and CDR2 (germline): MNHEY, SMNVEV (reference sequence). This CDR3 region has 14 residues. Trimming left V 2 bases short and J 5 bases short, with 12 bases between. The CDR3: CASSLSGPAYGYTF. As DNA, the CDR3 is TGTGCCAGCAGTTTAAGTGGGCCCGCATATGGCTACACCTTC.

The chain uses TRBV5-1 and TRBJ2-1; D is possibly TRBD1 (6 bases). Trimming stripped 6 bases from V and 9 bases from J, with 16 bases between. CDR1 and CDR2 (germline): SGHRS, YFSETQ. The length of the CDR3 is 13 residues. The CDR3 loop reads CASNLQGQFEQFF. In DNA, the CDR3 is TGCGCCAGCAACCTACAGGGACAATTTGAGCAGTTCTTC.

In its sample, this clone was seen a few times. The chain couples TRBV10-1 to TRBJ2-5, with 9 nucleotides matching TRBD2. This CDR3 comprises 13 residues. From germline, CDR1 is WNHNN and CDR2 SYGVQD (reference sequence). V was pared by 8 bases and J by 5 bases, with 6 bases of the junction left unmatched. The chain's CDR3 is CASGPSGAETQYF. In DNA, the CDR3 is TGCGCCAGCGGTCCTAGCGGGGCGGAGACCCAGTACTTC.

This chain uses TRBV4-1 with TRBJ1-2; a possible D gene is TRBD1 (6 bases). The germline gives CDR1 MGHRA, CDR2 YSYEKL. The V end lost 0 bases, the J end lost 3 bases, and 8 bases lay between the germline ends. CDR3 length equals 14 residues. The DNA of the CDR3 is TGCGCCAGCAGCCAAGAGGACAGCCACTATGGCTACACCTTC. Translation: CASSQEDSHYGYTF.

V and J are TRBV12-3 or TRBV12-4 and TRBJ1-5; D perhaps matches TRBD1 (5 bases). The CDR3 totals 13 residues. The V gene lost 5 bases and the J gene lost 5 bases, with 10 bases spanning the gap. For the CDR3, the DNA is TGTGCCAGCAGTAGGACAATAGATCAGCCCCAGCATTTT. This translates into CASSRTIDQPQHF.